This paragraph covers one T cell receptor beta chain sequence. Its antigen is still unknown. Researchers isolated CD4+ T cells once less than twelve days of culture had elapsed. The data were obtained in a study of vaccination effects on CD4 cells after COVID-19. Notes on the study in general: Few convalescent patients and no early post-infection timepoints were included in the study.

This CDR3 is 15 amino acids long. Germline CDR1 is MGHDK and CDR2 is SYGVNS. Trimming removed 2 bases from V and 3 bases from J, with 14 bases in between. TCRdb's copy holds only in-frame clones and misses some; the assay was immunoSEQ multiplex PCR. The table lists around 27,000 clones, around three fifths of them singletons. V usage is TRBV25-1 and J usage is TRBJ2-7; maybe TRBD1 (6 bases). Sequenced material: CD4+ T cells from PBMCs cultured without peptide, taken before COVID-19 vaccination. The TCR originated in a human donor who received a COVID-19 vaccine. For the CDR3, the DNA is TGTGCCAGCAGTGAACGGACAGACGTGGGCTACGAGCAGTACTTC. Amino acids: CASSERTDVGYEQYF.